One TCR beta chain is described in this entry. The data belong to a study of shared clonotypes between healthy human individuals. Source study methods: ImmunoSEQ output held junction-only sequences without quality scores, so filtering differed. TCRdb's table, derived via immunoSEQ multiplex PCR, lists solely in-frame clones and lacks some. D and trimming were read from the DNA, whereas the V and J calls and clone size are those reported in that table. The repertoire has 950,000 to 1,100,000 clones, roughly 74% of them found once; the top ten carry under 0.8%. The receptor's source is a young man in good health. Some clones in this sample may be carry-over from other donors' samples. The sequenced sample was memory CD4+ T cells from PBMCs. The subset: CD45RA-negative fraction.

The CDR3 bases are TGCGCCAGCAGGGACACCCAAGAGACCCAGTACTTC. Translated: CASRDTQETQYF. This chain uses TRBV5-1 with TRBJ2-5, with D possibly TRBD1 on 5 matching bases. Germline values: CDR1 SGHRS, CDR2 YFSETQ. The CDR3 has 12 residues. V lost 5 bases and J lost 1, with 6 bases in between.